This TCR beta chain stems from a study of human T cells and chemical hapten exposure. Study background: While the approximately 23-week study was under way, patients received diphenylcyclopropenone on the scalp every week.

Germline CDR1 is KGHSH and CDR2 is LQKENI. The CDR3 spans 16 residues. Trimming shortened V by 3 bases and J by 4 bases, and 13 bases separated the two germline ends. From the RACE reads, TCRdb called clonotypes with MiXCR, one entry per CDR3 protein. The sample consists of more than 300,000 distinct CDR3 sequences, 5% to 6.5% of them appearing once. The time point is: pre-sensitization, week 0. Sample treatment: therapeutic diphenylcyclopropenone sensitization with weekly scalp DPC. The sample here was whole blood, taken in connection with sensitization to the hapten diphenylcyclopropenone (DPC). The sequence was obtained from a woman younger than 35 with alopecia areata. Some clones in this sample may be carry-over from other donors' samples. This rearrangement joins TRBV18 to TRBJ1-6; weak D call: TRBD1 (5 bases). The CDR3 bases are TGTGCCAGCTCACCCGGGGGGGAATTTTATAATTCACCCCTCCACTTT. This codes for CASSPGGEFYNSPLHF. Full variable domain (rest looked up from reference TRBV18 and TRBJ1-6): NAGVMQNPRHLVRRRGQEARLRCSPMKGHSHVYWYRQLPEEGLKFMVYLQKENIIDESGMPKERFSAEFPKEGPSILRIQQVVRGDSAAYFCASSPGGEFYNSPLHFGNGTRLTVT.